This record covers a single T cell receptor beta chain. Per the germline V gene, CDR1 is SGHTA and CDR2 is FQGNSA. V was pared by 0 bases and J by 4 bases, with 6 bases between. The CDR3 totals 13 residues. Sequencing was performed with immunoSEQ multiplex PCR; in TCRdb, only in-frame clones are kept and a portion is missing. The sample yields 100,000 to 150,000 clones, 88% seen once. The data stem from a study of T cell responses to AZD1222 COVID-19 vaccine. Sample: peripheral blood, taken on day 0 of AZD1222 vaccination. The chain couples TRBV7-2 to TRBJ1-2; D is ambiguous. This receptor was identified in an adult in good health. CDR3 coding DNA: TGTGCCAGCAGCTTAGCTGTTGTCTATGGCTACACCTTC. It codes for CASSLAVVYGYTF.